The 2 T cell receptor beta chains below all came from one sample that was sequenced in a study of T-cell memory formation after mild COVID-19. A single record per CDR3 protein comes from TCRdb applying MiXCR to the 5' RACE reads. The repertoire holds about 430,000 distinct CDR3 sequences, with approximately 24% as singletons. Sequenced input: PBMCs or a T cell subset sorted from them (not recorded which). Receptors were obtained from an adult woman who had mild COVID-19 (a few samples of this study predate the infection). Cell type and time point are not known.

This clonotype showed up just a few times. The chain is built from TRBV5-1 and TRBJ2-3, with D possibly being TRBD1 (6 bases). CDR3 size: 14 residues. V lost 2 bases to trimming and J lost 5 bases, with 12 bases between them. Germline CDR1 and CDR2: SGHRS and YFSETQ. The CDR3 DNA follows: TGCGCCAGCAGCTTCCAGGGGCGTGAAGATACGCAGTATTTT. Its protein product is CASSFQGREDTQYF.

This clonotype has ten or more counts. This chain links TRBV20-1 with TRBJ1-1; tentative D call: TRBD1 (5 bases). The CDR3 is 13 amino acids. The germline V and J ends were trimmed by 0 bases and 2 bases, with 7 bases remaining between them. The germline gives CDR1 DFQATT, CDR2 SNEGSKA (reference sequence). The CDR3 region has the DNA TGCAGTGCTAGAGACGACAGCAACACTGAAGCTTTCTTT. The encoded protein is CSARDDSNTEAFF.